A single sample gave rise to the 15 T cell receptor beta chains below, sequenced in a study of cytomegalovirus exposure and HLA in healthy donors. Here immunoSEQ multiplex PCR was the method, and the copy in TCRdb shows in-frame clones only, minus some. This table has 35,000 to 50,000 clones, roughly 90% appearing once. Sequences were obtained from PBMCs. The receptors derive from a man between 18 and 29 years old in good health and CMV-seronegative.

The rearrangement links TRBV5-1 to TRBJ2-2, with TRBD2 identical over 7 bases. V lost 4 bases to trimming and J lost 0 bases; unmatched junction nucleotides: 3. This CDR3 region has 15 residues. The germline V gene has CDR1 SGHRS and CDR2 YFSETQ. The CDR3 DNA sequence: TGCGCCAGCAGCCCCGGGGGGTCGAACACCGGGGAGCTGTTTTTT. This gives the protein CASSPGGSNTGELFF.

The rearrangement uses TRBV18 and TRBJ2-1; TRBD2 agrees at 9 bases. Germline V gene data show CDR1 as KGHSH and CDR2 as LQKENI. This CDR3 comprises 15 residues. Trimming at V came to 6 bases and at J to 8 bases, leaving 11 bases not matched to a gene. This chain's CDR3 is CASSRLREGRDEQFF. In nucleotides, the CDR3 is TGTGCCAGCTCGCGGTTGCGGGAGGGCCGGGATGAGCAGTTCTTC.

V gene TRBV27 combines with J gene TRBJ1-6; a weak D match, TRBD1 (5 bases). V lost 1 base and J lost 6, with 10 bases in between. Germline assignment: CDR1 MNHEY and CDR2 SMNVEV (reference sequence). The CDR3 runs to 15 residues. CDR3 amino acids: CASSLYTGGNSPLHF. DNA for the CDR3: TGTGCCAGCAGTTTATACACGGGGGGTAATTCACCCCTCCACTTT.

This chain joins TRBV5-5 and TRBJ1-1; D unclear. This CDR3 region has 14 residues. Trimming left V 1 base short and J 0 bases short, with 7 bases between. From germline, CDR1 is SGHKS and CDR2 YYEKEE (reference sequence). The CDR3 is CASSLLRVNTEAFF. The CDR3 DNA sequence: TGTGCCAGCAGCTTGTTACGGGTGAACACTGAAGCTTTCTTT.

V gene TRBV5-1 combines with J gene TRBJ2-1; 8 nucleotides match TRBD2. V shed 4 bases, J shed 7 bases, and the junction held 13 bases outside the gene matches. Germline values: CDR1 SGHRS, CDR2 YFSETQ. This CDR3 is 16 amino acids long. This CDR3 is CASSIIPGTSGNEQFF. The CDR3 nucleotides are TGCGCCAGCAGCATCATACCCGGGACTAGTGGGAATGAGCAGTTCTTC.

V and J are TRBV9 and TRBJ2-5; D perhaps matches TRBD2 (6 bases). With the DNA end fitting TRBJ2-7 better, the J assignment may be wrong. Germline V gives CDR1 SGDLS, CDR2 YYNGEE. The CDR3 is 15 amino acids. The CDR3 coding sequence is TGTGCCAGCAGCGTAAGTCTAGCGCAATCCTACGAGCAGTACTTC. Its translation is CASSVSLAQSYEQYF.

The V call is TRBV28, the J call TRBJ2-7; 8 positions agree with TRBD1. The length of the CDR3 is 18 residues. The V segment lost 4 bases and the J segment 4 bases; nucleotides outside the gene matches: 18. Per germline, CDR1 MDHEN and CDR2 SYDVKM. The chain's CDR3 is CASSYPADREREVYEQYF. The CDR3 DNA reads TGTGCCAGCAGTTACCCCGCGGACAGGGAACGGGAAGTGTACGAGCAGTACTTC. Complete variable domain (other parts from reference TRBV28 and TRBJ2-7): DVKVTQSSRYLVKRTGEKVFLECVQDMDHENMFWYRQDPGLGLRLIYFSYDVKMKEKGDIPEGYSVSREKKERFSLILESASTNQTSMYLCASSYPADREREVYEQYFGPGTRLTVT.

The chain recombines TRBV9 with TRBJ2-5; TRBD2 matches at 12 bases. The J segment lost 5 bases and the V segment lost 6 bases, leaving 8 bases of the junction unmatched. Per germline, CDR1 SGDLS and CDR2 YYNGEE. CDR3 length equals 15 residues. CDR3 DNA: TGTGCCAGCATCCGACTAGCGGGAGATGAGGAGACCCAGTACTTC. Its translation: CASIRLAGDEETQYF.

The chain uses TRBV11-3 and TRBJ2-7; D may be TRBD2 (7 bases). The CDR3 contains 16 residues. Trimming shortened V by 2 bases and J by 1 base, and 15 bases separated the two germline ends. Germline V gives CDR1 SGHNT, CDR2 YENEEA. The CDR3 loop is CASSLSGGGPSYEQYF. The CDR3 DNA follows: TGTGCCAGCAGCTTATCGGGCGGGGGCCCTTCCTACGAGCAGTACTTC.

This chain connects TRBV29-1 to TRBJ2-2; TRBD1 might be the D (6 bases). In germline, CDR1 is SQVTM, CDR2 ANQGSEA. There are 12 residues in the CDR3. Deletions cut 4 bases from V and 4 bases from J, with 7 bases between. The CDR3 DNA reads as TGCAGCGTTGGACAGGTCACCGGGGAGCTGTTTTTT. Its protein product is CSVGQVTGELFF.

This rearrangement joins TRBV25-1 to TRBJ1-2; 9 bases are shared with TRBD1. The CDR3 sequence is 15 residues long. V was pared by 2 bases and J by 8 bases, with 9 bases of the junction left unmatched. Germline CDR1 MGHDK, CDR2 SYGVNS. The CDR3 loop is CASSETPGQGGGYTF. CDR3 coding DNA: TGTGCCAGCAGTGAAACCCCGGGACAGGGAGGCGGCTACACCTTC.

The chain recombines TRBV2 with TRBJ1-5; D ambiguous. Trimming stripped 3 bases from V and 3 bases from J, with 9 bases between. Germline loops: CDR1 SNHLY, CDR2 FYNNEI. This CDR3 contains 14 residues. As DNA, the CDR3 is TGTGCCAGCAGTGACCCAGGCACCAATCAGCCCCAGCATTTT. It codes for CASSDPGTNQPQHF.

The chain employs TRBV29-1 and TRBJ2-3, with TRBD2 matching 12 bases. Germline CDR1 is SQVTM and CDR2 is ANQGSEA. With 6 bases clipped from V and 1 base from J, the junction kept 8 bases outside the gene matches. This CDR3 comprises 16 residues. CDR3 nucleotides: TGCAGCGTAGTTGGGACTAGCGGGCGACGCACAGATACGCAGTATTTT. This translates into CSVVGTSGRRTDTQYF.

The chain carries TRBV5-1 and TRBJ2-5; perhaps TRBD1 as D (6 bases). Germline CDR1 is SGHRS and CDR2 is YFSETQ. V was cut by 4 bases and J by 5 bases, with 15 bases left in between. CDR3 length: 14 amino acids. CDR3 region: CASSTDTGSETQYF. For the CDR3, the DNA is TGCGCCAGCAGCACAGATACAGGGTCGGAGACCCAGTACTTC.

V is TRBV12-5 and J is TRBJ2-7, with 8 bases lining up with TRBD1. The CDR3 spans 16 residues. Looked up from germline, CDR1 is LGHNT and CDR2 is FRNRAP. J gave up 3 bases and V 0 bases, and 7 bases lay outside the gene matches. As DNA, the CDR3 is TGTGCTAGTGGTTTGGTAAGACAAGGACAGGGCTACGAGCAGTACTTC. Its protein is CASGLVRQGQGYEQYF. Full variable domain (rest looked up from reference TRBV12-5 and TRBJ2-7): DARVTQTPRHKVTEMGQEVTMRCQPILGHNTVFWYRQTMMQGLELLAYFRNRAPLDDSGMPKDRFSAEMPDATLATLKIQPSEPRDSAVYFCASGLVRQGQGYEQYFGPGTRLTVT.